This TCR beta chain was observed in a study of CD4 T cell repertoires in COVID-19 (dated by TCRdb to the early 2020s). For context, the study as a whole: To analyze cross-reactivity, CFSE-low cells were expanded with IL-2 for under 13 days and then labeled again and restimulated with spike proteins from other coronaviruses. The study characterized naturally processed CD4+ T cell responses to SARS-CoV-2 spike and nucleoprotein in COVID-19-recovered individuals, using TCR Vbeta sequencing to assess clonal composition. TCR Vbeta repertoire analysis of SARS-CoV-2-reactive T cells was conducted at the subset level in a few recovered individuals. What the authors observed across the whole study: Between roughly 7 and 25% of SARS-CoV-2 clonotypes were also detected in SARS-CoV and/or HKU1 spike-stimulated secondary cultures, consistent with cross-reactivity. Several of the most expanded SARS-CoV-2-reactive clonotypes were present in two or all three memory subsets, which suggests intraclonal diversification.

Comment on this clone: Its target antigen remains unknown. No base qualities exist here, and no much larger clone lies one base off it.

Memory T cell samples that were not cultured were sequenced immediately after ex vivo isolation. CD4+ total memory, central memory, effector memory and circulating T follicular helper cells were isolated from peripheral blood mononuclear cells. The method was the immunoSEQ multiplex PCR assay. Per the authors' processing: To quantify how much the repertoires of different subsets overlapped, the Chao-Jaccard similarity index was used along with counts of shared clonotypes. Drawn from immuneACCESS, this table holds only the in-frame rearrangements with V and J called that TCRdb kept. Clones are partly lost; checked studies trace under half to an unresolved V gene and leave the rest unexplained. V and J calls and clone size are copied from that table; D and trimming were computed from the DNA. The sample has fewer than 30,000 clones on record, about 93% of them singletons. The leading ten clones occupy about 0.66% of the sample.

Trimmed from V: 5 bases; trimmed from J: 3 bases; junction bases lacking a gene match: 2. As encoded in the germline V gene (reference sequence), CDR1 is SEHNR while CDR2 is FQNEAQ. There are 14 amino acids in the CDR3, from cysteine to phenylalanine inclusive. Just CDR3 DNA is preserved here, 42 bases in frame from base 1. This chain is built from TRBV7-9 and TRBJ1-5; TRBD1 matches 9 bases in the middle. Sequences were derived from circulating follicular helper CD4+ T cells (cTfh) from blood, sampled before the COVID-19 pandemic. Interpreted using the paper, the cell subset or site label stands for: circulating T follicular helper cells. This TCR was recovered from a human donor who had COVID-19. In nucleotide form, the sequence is TGTGCCAGCAGCCGGACAGGGGACAATCAGCCCCAGCATTTT. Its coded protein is CASSRTGDNQPQHF.